This is a list of T cell receptor beta chains from one sample in a study of CD8+CD57+ T cells in acquired aplastic anemia. TCRdb used MiXCR to reprocess the reads, holding one entry per CDR3 protein. Altogether 150,000 to 200,000 distinct CDR3 sequences are present, about 64% being singletons, with the ten largest covering 46%. The sample consisted of sorted CD4+, CD8+, or CD8+CD57+ T cells (not recorded which) from PBMCs. These receptor sequences come from a human donor with severe aplastic anemia or a healthy control (not recorded which). The CDR3 runs from the conserved cysteine through the conserved F or W.

CDR3aa,j_gene,v_gene
CASSSWDRGLTDTQYF,TRBJ2-3,TRBV12-3/TRBV12-4
CASSLNEDYEQYF,TRBJ2-7,TRBV7-6
CASKGGTGETQYF,TRBJ2-5,TRBV6-1
CASREAGGISNEQFF,TRBJ2-1,TRBV7-2
CASSLVAGTGIYEQYF,TRBJ2-7,TRBV7-9
CASSDARGNSPLHF,TRBJ1-6,TRBV10-1
CASSVLPGQRPYEQYF,TRBJ2-7,TRBV7-9
CASSWEPSQPQHF,TRBJ1-5,TRBV19
CASIPTGNYGYTF,TRBJ1-2,TRBV5-5
CASSARGLGSPPHF,TRBJ1-6,TRBV9
CASSLDQGSGYTF,TRBJ1-2,TRBV5-1
CSAGILGLAGGSTDTQYF,TRBJ2-3,TRBV20-1
CATSLGLQETQYF,TRBJ2-5,TRBV15
CASTKGQGPYEQYF,TRBJ2-7,TRBV5-8
CASSPGTSGYTDTQYF,TRBJ2-3,TRBV7-3
CASSQDLPGGVNNQPQHF,TRBJ1-5,TRBV4-3
CASSSSGVDTEAFF,TRBJ1-1,TRBV5-5
CSARSPSEQFF,TRBJ2-1,TRBV20-1
CSANSGETDTQYF,TRBJ2-3,TRBV20-1
CAISVQGQHGEQYF,TRBJ2-7,TRBV10-1
CASSLGTVQETQYF,TRBJ2-5,TRBV7-9
CASSAGSGGRTDTQYF,TRBJ2-3,TRBV9
CSARRADHPYEQYF,TRBJ2-7,TRBV20-1
CASEEVTSYNEQFF,TRBJ2-1,TRBV2